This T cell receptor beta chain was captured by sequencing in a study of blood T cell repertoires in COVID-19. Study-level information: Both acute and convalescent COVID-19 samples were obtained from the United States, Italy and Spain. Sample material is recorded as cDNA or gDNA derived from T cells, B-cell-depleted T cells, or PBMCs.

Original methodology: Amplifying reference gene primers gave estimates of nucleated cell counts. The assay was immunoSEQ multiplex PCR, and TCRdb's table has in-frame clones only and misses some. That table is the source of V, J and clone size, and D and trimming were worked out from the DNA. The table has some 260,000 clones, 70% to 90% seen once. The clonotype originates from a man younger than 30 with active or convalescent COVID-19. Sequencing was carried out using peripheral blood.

DNA for the CDR3: TGTGCCAGTAGTATTTTGGGAGGGGGGGTAAGGCATCAGCCCCAGCATTTT. It yields the protein CASSILGGGVRHQPQHF. V is TRBV19 and J is TRBJ1-5, with D tentatively TRBD1 (6 bases). V gave up 3 bases and J gave up 5 bases, with 20 bases separating them. CDR1 is LNHDA, CDR2 SQIVND, per germline (reference sequence). CDR3 length: 17 amino acids.